This TCR beta chain is from a study of beta chain features in type 1 diabetes. Germline assignment: CDR1 SEHNR and CDR2 FQNEAQ (reference sequence). V lost 3 bases to trimming and J lost 0 bases, with 5 bases between them. The CDR3 contains 13 residues. The investigators reverse transcribed all of the isolated RNA, so they sequenced expressed TCRB transcripts. Only in-frame clones appear in the TCRdb table, and some are missing; sequencing was by immunoSEQ multiplex PCR. The profile shows 150,000 or so clones, roughly 48% of them singletons. Sorting based on CD45RO/CCR7/CD25/CD127/CD95/CD27 separated CD4+ naive, central memory, regulatory and stem cell-like memory cells. This clone was recorded only once.

Sequenced: Tregs from blood. This sequence joins TRBV7-9 and TRBJ1-1; unclear D gene. The sequence came from a man between 18 and 29 years old in good health. The CDR3 is CASSFILNTEAFF. The CDR3 DNA reads TGTGCCAGCAGCTTTATTCTGAACACTGAAGCTTTCTTT.